The 24 T cell receptor beta chains presented below share a single source sample, sequenced in a study of post-analysis software for immune sequencing data. Study-wide findings and caveats: TRBV5-6, TRBV5-1 and TRBV20-1 were among several TRBV segments more frequent in patients than controls.

Built from TCR beta cDNA, the libraries had unique molecular identifiers in them. TCRdb reprocessed the PCR reads with MiXCR, giving one entry per CDR3 protein. The sample gives about 820,000 distinct CDR3 sequences, approximately 53% of which show up once; roughly 4.4% is in the top ten. Their antigens are not known. The sample consisted of blood. The source is a girl aged 5 to 17 with multiple sclerosis.

The rearrangement uses TRBV12-3 or TRBV12-4 and TRBJ1-3, with D unresolved. This CDR3 is built from 12 residues. CDR3 DNA: TGTGCTTCTCAGAATAGAAGAAACACCATATATTTT. Protein product: CASQNRRNTIYF.

This clonotype was found many times. Germline and junction disagree at one end, which may indicate a read error. V usage is TRBV5-1 and J usage is TRBJ2-7; 9 positions match TRBD1. Germline V gives CDR1 SGHRS, CDR2 YFSETQ. The CDR3 has 15 amino acids. The CDR3 loop is CASSLGGQGSYEQYF. The CDR3 coding sequence is TGTGCCAGCAGCTTAGGGGGACAGGGCTCCTACGAGCAGTACTTC. The variable domain in full, completed from reference TRBV5-1 and TRBJ2-7, reads KAGVTQTPRYLIKTRGQQVTLSCSPISGHRSVSWYQQTPGQGLQFLFEYFSETQRNKGNFPGRFSGRQFSNSRSEMNVSTLELGDSALYLCASSLGGQGSYEQYFGPGTRLTVT.

The chain uses TRBV5-1 and TRBJ2-1, with TRBD2 matching 11 bases. J lost 8 bases, V lost 6 bases, and 7 bases had no gene match. The CDR3 covers 14 residues. The germline gives CDR1 SGHRS, CDR2 YFSETQ. CDR3 region: CASKWTSGFDEQFF. The CDR3 DNA sequence: TGCGCCAGCAAATGGACTAGCGGGTTCGATGAGCAGTTCTTC.

On this clonotype itself: One end of the junction does not line up with germline, which may come from a read error. V usage is TRBV7-7 and J usage is TRBJ2-7, with D possibly matching TRBD1 (6 bases). Germline V gene lookup returns CDR1 SSHAT and CDR2 FNYEAQ (reference sequence). The CDR3 contains 15 residues. The CDR3 bases are TGTGCTAGCAGCCCGTCGTTTGGGACACCGGGCGAGCAGTACTTC. This gives the protein CASSPSFGTPGEQYF.

The chain uses TRBV7-9 and TRBJ2-7, with a tentative D call TRBD1 (6 bases). The CDR3 sequence is 16 residues long. Germline V gene sequence: CDR1 SEHNR, CDR2 FQNEAQ (reference sequence). Deletions cut 2 bases from V and 2 bases from J, with 16 bases between. As DNA, the CDR3 is TGTGCCAGCAGCTTAAGAGGTCAGGGGACGGCCTACGAGCAGTACTTC. It is translated as CASSLRGQGTAYEQYF.

In its sample, this clonotype was seen a few times. The chain joins TRBV12-5 to TRBJ2-7; D unclear. Germline CDR1 is LGHNT and CDR2 is FRNRAP. Trimming left V 2 bases short and J 6 bases short, with 8 bases between. The CDR3 has 12 amino acids. The DNA of the CDR3 is TGTGCTAGTGGTTTGATTGGGGTCGAGCAGTACTTC. It specifies CASGLIGVEQYF. Looking up the rest from reference TRBV12-5 and TRBJ2-7 gives the full variable domain: DARVTQTPRHKVTEMGQEVTMRCQPILGHNTVFWYRQTMMQGLELLAYFRNRAPLDDSGMPKDRFSAEMPDATLATLKIQPSEPRDSAVYFCASGLIGVEQYFGPGTRLTVT.

The V call is TRBV4-1, the J call TRBJ1-2; D is ambiguous. The CDR3 spans 15 residues. Germline CDR1 is MGHRA and CDR2 is YSYEKL. V was pared by 8 bases and J by 6 bases, with 22 bases between. The CDR3 DNA sequence: TGCGCCAGCGCCTCGGTTCGGGGTCCCTTCGATGGCTACACCTTC. Its translation: CASASVRGPFDGYTF.

This clonotype was seen more than once but under ten times. This chain links TRBV20-1 with TRBJ2-5; TRBD1 matches 12 bases. The CDR3 length is 17 residues. Trimming cost V 1 base and J 2 bases; bases outside gene matches: 8. Germline V CDR1 and CDR2: DFQATT, SNEGSKA (reference sequence). CDR3 in DNA: TGCAGTGCTAGAGCCGGGACAGGGGGCGGCCTACAAGAGACCCAGTACTTC. It specifies CSARAGTGGGLQETQYF.

The CDR3 sequence is CASSQYETYEQYF. Written as DNA, the CDR3 is TGCGCCAGCAGCCAATATGAGACCTACGAGCAGTACTTC. V gene TRBV4-1 combines with J gene TRBJ2-7; no definite D call. The germline gives CDR1 MGHRA, CDR2 YSYEKL. The CDR3 is made up of 13 amino acids. Trimming pared 2 bases from V and 2 bases from J, leaving 7 bases between.

This clonotype was picked up a small number of times. The rearrangement joins TRBV7-9 to TRBJ2-5, with no clear D. Germline values: CDR1 SEHNR, CDR2 FQNEAQ (reference sequence). CDR3 length equals 12 residues. V was shortened by 5 bases and J by 5 bases, with 9 bases between the two germline ends. CDR3 in DNA: TGTGCCAGCAGCCCTGACCGCGAGACCCAGTACTTC. Translated, it gives CASSPDRETQYF.

As DNA, the CDR3 is TGCAGTGCTACCCTACTGACAGGGCGAAGCACAGATACGCAGTATTTT. This gives the protein CSATLLTGRSTDTQYF. The V and J genes are TRBV20-1 and TRBJ2-3, with 7 bases that match TRBD1. Germline trimming cut 4 bases from V and 0 bases from J; bases unmatched to any gene: 10. Per the germline V gene, CDR1 is DFQATT and CDR2 is SNEGSKA (reference sequence). The CDR3 covers 16 residues.

The gene calls are TRBV7-3 and TRBJ2-1, with 8 bases identical to TRBD1. J gave up 6 bases and V 1 base, and 17 bases lay outside the gene matches. The CDR3 has 19 residues. Germline lookup yields CDR1 SGHTA and CDR2 FQGTGA. CDR3 bases: TGTGCCAGCAGCTTAAGGGTCATTGCGGCCGGGACAGGTCGCAATGAGCAGTTCTTC. Translation: CASSLRVIAAGTGRNEQFF.

This clonotype has more than one count but fewer than ten. V gene TRBV5-1 combines with J gene TRBJ2-5, with 8 bases identical to TRBD1. The CDR3 sequence is 16 residues long. With 0 bases clipped from V and 3 bases from J, the junction kept 7 bases outside the gene matches. Germline V gene lookup returns CDR1 SGHRS and CDR2 YFSETQ. The CDR3 loop is CASSLETGAAEETQYF. CDR3 nucleotide sequence: TGCGCCAGCAGCTTGGAGACAGGGGCGGCGGAAGAGACCCAGTACTTC.

The chain joins TRBV14 to TRBJ1-2, with a tentative D call TRBD1 (5 bases). Between the trimmed V and J ends, which lost 4 bases and 6 bases, there was a span of 18 bases. The CDR3 contains 15 residues. In germline, CDR1 is SGHDN, CDR2 FVKESK. This chain's CDR3 is CASSPTRAGWNGYTF. The CDR3 DNA reads TGTGCCAGCAGCCCGACGAGGGCAGGGTGGAATGGCTACACCTTC.

There are many counts of this clonotype. This chain connects TRBV6-4 to TRBJ2-3, with D perhaps TRBD1 or TRBD2 (5 bases each). The CDR3 has 15 amino acids. Germline V CDR1 and CDR2: MRHNA, SNTAGT. V lost 6 bases and J 1 base, leaving 14 bases between the germline ends. CDR3 residues: CASSPALGGTDTQYF. CDR3 nucleotide sequence: TGTGCCAGCAGCCCCGCGCTGGGGGGCACAGATACGCAGTATTTT.

The CDR3 DNA follows: TGTGCCAGCAGCTTAATCCTACTAGATCTTGGCGGGACCCAGTACTTC. Protein sequence: CASSLILLDLGGTQYF. This chain links TRBV7-2 with TRBJ2-5; a weak D match, TRBD2 (5 bases). The CDR3 contains 16 residues. The germline gives CDR1 SGHTA, CDR2 FQGNSA. Trimming removed 2 bases at V and 7 bases at J, with 20 bases between.

This clonotype was counted a single time. The V gene is TRBV6-5, the J gene TRBJ2-5; 11 nucleotides agree with TRBD2. The J call may not be correct, given that the DNA end is closer to TRBJ2-7. The CDR3 consists of 20 residues. Germline lookup yields CDR1 MNHEY and CDR2 SVGAGI. This CDR3 reads CASSLGPVASGGRRSYEQYF. As DNA, the CDR3 is TGTGCCAGCAGTTTAGGCCCGGTGGCTAGCGGGGGGCGACGATCCTACGAGCAGTACTTC.

This clonotype was counted a few times. The V and J genes are TRBV29-1 and TRBJ2-4; D is possibly TRBD1 (5 bases). This CDR3 is built from 14 residues. V was cut by 4 bases and J by 3 bases, with 13 bases left in between. The germline V gene encodes CDR1 SQVTM and CDR2 ANQGSEA. The CDR3 DNA reads TGCAGCGTTGCCAGGGAAGGCGGCAAAAACATTCAGTACTTC. Its translation is CSVAREGGKNIQYF.

Only a few counts were recorded for this clonotype. The V gene is TRBV6-1, the J gene TRBJ2-7; TRBD1 might be the D (6 bases). Germline V CDR1 and CDR2: MNHNS, SASEGT. The CDR3 spans 15 residues. The V end lost 10 bases, the J end lost 0 bases, and 19 bases lay between the germline ends. The DNA of the CDR3 is TGTGCCATCACCACAGGGCCGACGGGCTCCTACGAGCAGTACTTC. It is translated as CAITTGPTGSYEQYF.

This chain links TRBV2 with TRBJ1-2; no firm D call. V was clipped by 8 bases and J by 2 bases, with 12 bases between them. The CDR3 loop spans 13 amino acids. Germline lookup yields CDR1 SNHLY and CDR2 FYNNEI. The CDR3 sequence is CASRSSANYGYTF. In DNA form, the CDR3 reads TGTGCCAGCCGTAGTTCGGCAAACTATGGCTACACCTTC.

This clonotype has just a few counts. Written as DNA, the CDR3 is TGTGCCAGCAGCTTATGGCCTAACCAAGAGACCCAGTACTTC. Protein product: CASSLWPNQETQYF. The chain uses TRBV7-9 and TRBJ2-5, with D unresolved. The CDR3 spans 14 residues. The germline CDR1 and CDR2 sequences are SEHNR and FQNEAQ (reference sequence). The ends were cut back, 2 bases at V and 0 bases at J, with 7 bases in the middle. Together with reference TRBV7-9 and TRBJ2-5, the CDR3 gives the full variable domain: DTGVSQNPRHKITKRGQNVTFRCDPISEHNRLYWYRQTLGQGPEFLTYFQNEAQLEKSRLLSDRFSAERPKGSFSTLEIQRTEQGDSAMYLCASSLWPNQETQYFGPGTRLLVL.

This rearrangement joins TRBV4-1 to TRBJ2-1; 13 bases are shared with TRBD2. V shed 1 base and J 9 bases; nucleotides not matched to a gene: 3. Germline V gives CDR1 MGHRA, CDR2 YSYEKL. The CDR3 totals 15 residues. The CDR3 protein is CASSQGGTSGIEQFF. CDR3 bases: TGCGCCAGCAGCCAAGGCGGGACTAGCGGGATTGAGCAGTTCTTC.

The rearrangement joins TRBV5-1 to TRBJ2-3; no clear D. Trimming took 0 bases from V and 9 from J, leaving 29 bases between them. Looked up from germline, CDR1 is SGHRS and CDR2 is YFSETQ. The length of the CDR3 is 19 residues. Written as DNA, the CDR3 is TGCGCCAGCAGCTTGGCCGACCGTCTAGGTACCCCCCTGCAGACGACGCAGTATTTT. Protein: CASSLADRLGTPLQTTQYF.

This chain joins TRBV12-3 or TRBV12-4 and TRBJ2-7; maybe TRBD2 (5 bases). CDR3 size: 14 residues. Trimming took off 5 bases at V and 6 bases at J, with 17 bases between the two ends. CDR3 sequence: CASSPTRGFGEQYF. DNA for the CDR3: TGTGCCAGCAGTCCTACGAGAGGGTTCGGCGAGCAGTACTTC.